The subject of this entry is one TCR beta chain. The antigen remains undetermined. The sample belongs to a study of Ad26.COV2.S vaccination and SARS-CoV-2 variants. Study-wide background: The study gave Ad26.COV2.S intramuscularly, once or twice 56 days apart.

Study outcomes and limitations: Reported post-vaccination CD8+ and CD4+ T cell responses to spike showed substantial breadth. Total T cell responses may have been underestimated by the TCR breadth and depth analyses.

Treatment here: some 20 received Ad26.COV2.S at low or high dose, single or two shots; roughly five received placebo; per-sample allocation not given. Each sample was drawn 63 days after the first injection (of vaccine or placebo). V lost 8 bases, J lost 3 bases, and 13 bases lay in between. Per the germline V gene, CDR1 is MNHEY and CDR2 is SMNVEV (reference sequence). The CDR3 has 14 amino acids. Some clones are missing from TCRdb's copy, which holds only in-frame ones; the method was immunoSEQ multiplex PCR. The data contain hundreds of thousands of clones, 80% to 95% of them singletons. The sequence was collected from a person aged 18-60 years who received the Ad26.COV2.S COVID-19 vaccine or a placebo. The sample consisted of peripheral blood, taken in a trial of Ad26.COV2.S vaccine versus placebo. V and J are TRBV27 and TRBJ2-2, with unresolved D. The CDR3 loop is CASRPEPYTGELFF. In nucleotides, the CDR3 is TGTGCCAGCCGTCCGGAACCCTACACCGGGGAGCTGTTTTTT.